A single sample is the source of the 13 T cell receptor beta chains below, sequenced in a study of blood T cell repertoires in COVID-19. The repertoire was sequenced with immunoSEQ multiplex PCR; TCRdb's copy has only in-frame clones and lacks some. The profile shows about 100,000 clones, over 85% of them singletons. Material: peripheral blood. All receptors come from a man between 65 and 85 years old with acute or convalescent COVID-19.

The V gene is TRBV28, the J gene TRBJ2-7; D possibly corresponds to TRBD1 (6 bases). The CDR3 totals 12 residues. V gave up 5 bases and J gave up 9 bases, with 14 bases separating them. CDR1 and CDR2 (germline): MDHEN, SYDVKM. CDR3 protein: CASSAQVRGQYF. The CDR3 nucleotides are TGTGCCAGCAGTGCCCAGGTCAGGGGGCAGTACTTC.

V is TRBV18 and J is TRBJ2-7, with 9 positions matching TRBD1. This CDR3 contains 14 residues. Trimming at V came to 5 bases and at J to 3 bases, leaving 5 bases not matched to a gene. Germline CDR1 and CDR2: KGHSH and LQKENI. CDR3 coding DNA: TGTGCCAGCTCATCCCGGGACAGGGTCTACGAGCAGTACTTC. Encoded protein: CASSSRDRVYEQYF. The full variable domain, in which reference TRBV18 and TRBJ2-7 provide the parts outside the CDR3, is NAGVMQNPRHLVRRRGQEARLRCSPMKGHSHVYWYRQLPEEGLKFMVYLQKENIIDESGMPKERFSAEFPKEGPSILRIQQVVRGDSAAYFCASSSRDRVYEQYFGPGTRLTVT.

This sequence joins TRBV6-6 and TRBJ1-4, with TRBD1 matching over 7 bases. Germline V gene sequence: CDR1 MNHNY, CDR2 SVGAGI (reference sequence). V shed 6 bases and J 6 bases; nucleotides not matched to a gene: 7. CDR3 length: 14 residues. The CDR3 loop reads CASSQGGWDEKLFF. DNA for the CDR3: TGTGCCAGCAGCCAAGGGGGCTGGGATGAAAAACTGTTTTTT.

The chain links TRBV28 to TRBJ2-6; D perhaps matches TRBD2 (6 bases). V shed 2 bases and J shed 0 bases, with 11 bases lying between them. CDR1 and CDR2 (germline): MDHEN, SYDVKM. The CDR3 is made up of 17 amino acids. In DNA, the CDR3 is TGTGCCAGCAGTTTAAGGGGACTCCGCTCTGGGGCCAACGTCCTGACTTTC. It specifies CASSLRGLRSGANVLTF.

The chain joins TRBV9 to TRBJ2-3; 10 nucleotides match TRBD2. CDR3 length: 16 amino acids. Germline trimming cut 2 bases from V and 1 base from J; bases unmatched to any gene: 4. Looked up from germline, CDR1 is SGDLS and CDR2 is YYNGEE. DNA for the CDR3: TGTGCCAGCAGCGTCCATGGACTAGCGGGCACAGATACGCAGTATTTT. Its translation is CASSVHGLAGTDTQYF.

The genes are TRBV6-5 and TRBJ1-2; D gene ambiguous. Germline loops: CDR1 MNHEY, CDR2 SVGAGI. The CDR3 length is 15 residues. V was pared by 2 bases and J by 1 base, with 11 bases between. The CDR3 reads CASSYGPGLNYGYTF. CDR3 in DNA: TGTGCCAGCAGTTACGGACCAGGACTTAACTATGGCTACACCTTC.

This sequence joins TRBV14 and TRBJ2-5; 7 nucleotides line up with TRBD1. Looked up from germline, CDR1 is SGHDN and CDR2 is FVKESK. The CDR3 is 17 residues long. Trimming removed 1 base from V and 4 bases from J; junction bases left unmatched: 12. This chain's CDR3 is CASSQGFSTGLRETQYF. The CDR3 DNA reads as TGTGCCAGCAGCCAAGGCTTTTCGACAGGGCTACGAGAGACCCAGTACTTC.

This chain connects TRBV28 to TRBJ2-1; 8 nucleotides agree with TRBD2. The germline V gene has CDR1 MDHEN and CDR2 SYDVKM. Losses at the gene ends were 7 bases for V and 0 bases for J; bases not matched to a gene: 8. The CDR3 spans 16 residues. CDR3 amino acids: CASTRTSFSSYNEQFF. CDR3 bases: TGTGCCAGCACCCGGACTAGCTTTAGCTCCTACAATGAGCAGTTCTTC.

The V call is TRBV2, the J call TRBJ1-4; TRBD1 matches at 8 bases. CDR1 is SNHLY and CDR2 is FYNNEI in the germline V gene. The CDR3 has 15 residues. J lost 8 bases, V lost 8 bases, and 13 bases had no gene match. The CDR3 coding sequence is TGTGCCAGCTCCCCACGAGGACAGGGTCGAGAAAAACTGTTTTTT. It translates to CASSPRGQGREKLFF.

V and J are TRBV19 and TRBJ2-3; perhaps TRBD2 as D (7 bases). V was trimmed by 4 bases and J by 6 bases, leaving 20 bases between them. The CDR3 extends over 16 amino acids. In germline, CDR1 is LNHDA, CDR2 SQIVND (reference sequence). The CDR3 coding sequence is TGTGCCAGTAGTACCCGATCGGGGGGCCTGGGTGATACGCAGTATTTT. Translated, it gives CASSTRSGGLGDTQYF.

This chain links TRBV6-5 with TRBJ1-1, with unresolved D. Germline CDR1 and CDR2: MNHEY and SVGAGI. This CDR3 is built from 14 residues. Trimming removed 7 bases from V and 0 bases from J, with 12 bases in between. The CDR3 is CASKETRMNTEAFF. Here the CDR3 DNA reads TGTGCCAGCAAAGAGACTCGGATGAACACTGAAGCTTTCTTT.

V and J are TRBV12-3 or TRBV12-4 and TRBJ1-6; D is undetermined. The CDR3 contains 12 residues. Trimming removed 2 bases at V and 16 bases at J, with 12 bases between. The CDR3 DNA reads TGTGCCAGCAGTTTACAACGAGGCGCTCTCCACTTT. This encodes CASSLQRGALHF.

The chain employs TRBV28 and TRBJ2-7; 9 nucleotides match TRBD2. The CDR3 length is 15 residues. Germline V CDR1 and CDR2: MDHEN, SYDVKM. J gave up 4 bases and V 5 bases, and 9 bases lay outside the gene matches. The CDR3 reads CASSLGGRAAYEQYF. CDR3 DNA sequence: TGTGCCAGCAGTCTAGGCGGGAGGGCAGCTTACGAGCAGTACTTC.